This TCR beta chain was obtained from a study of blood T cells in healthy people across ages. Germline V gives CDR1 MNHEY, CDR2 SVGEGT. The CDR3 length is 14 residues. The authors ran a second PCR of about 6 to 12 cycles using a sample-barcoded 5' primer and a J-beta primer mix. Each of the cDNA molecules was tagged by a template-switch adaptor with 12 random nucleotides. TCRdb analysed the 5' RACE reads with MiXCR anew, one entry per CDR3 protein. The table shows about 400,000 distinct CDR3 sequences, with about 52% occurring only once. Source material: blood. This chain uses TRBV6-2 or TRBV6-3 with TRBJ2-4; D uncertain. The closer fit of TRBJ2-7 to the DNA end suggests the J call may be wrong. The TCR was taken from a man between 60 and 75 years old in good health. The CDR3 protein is CASSVDYRSYEQYF. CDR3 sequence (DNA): TGTGCCAGCAGTGTTGATTACCGGTCCTACGAGCAGTACTTC.